The source of this T cell receptor beta chain is a study of shared clonotypes between healthy human individuals. Study outcomes and limitations: Exclusively blood specimens were collected; tissue repertoires likely differ. The study found about 5% of naive CD4 clonotypes shared across four donors.

The authors combined CD45RO+ cells with CCR7-negative CD45RA+ TemRA cells as CD8 memory. Sequenced by immunoSEQ multiplex PCR; TCRdb stores in-frame clones only, minus some. The sample holds some 320,000 clones, around 86% seen once. This clone has a single count. Its antigen is currently unknown. Germline CDR1 SGHNT, CDR2 YENEEA. The CDR3 consists of 14 residues. Trimming stripped 4 bases from V and 6 bases from J, with 13 bases between. The receptor comes from a man younger than 30 in good health. J is TRBJ2-1 and V is TRBV11-3; the D gene is possibly TRBD2 (6 bases). The sample taken for sequencing was memory CD8+ T cells sorted from blood. Subset indicated: CD45RO+ cells pooled with CCR7-negative TemRA cells. CDR3 DNA sequence: TGTGCCAGCAGCTCGGGGGTAAACGGCAATGAGCAGTTCTTC. Translation gives CASSSGVNGNEQFF.